The 7 T cell receptor beta chains below come from one sample, sequenced in a study of T cells in Graves' hyperthyroidism and ophthalmopathy. Template material for amplifying TCR beta CDR3 regions consisted of RNA transcripts. First-round RT-PCR of the TCR CDR3 relied on the HTBI primer set. TCRdb called the multiplex PCR reads again in MiXCR, with one record for every CDR3 protein. The top ten hold roughly 44% of the sample, which has hundreds of thousands of distinct CDR3 sequences, less than 20% seen once. Sample: blood. These receptors were obtained from a man aged 40-49 years with Graves' ophthalmopathy.

This clonotype turned up a few times. This chain connects TRBV7-2 to TRBJ1-5; D possibly corresponds to TRBD1 (5 bases). Trimming removed 7 bases at V and 4 bases at J, with 11 bases between. The CDR3 has 13 residues. Looked up from germline, CDR1 is SGHTA and CDR2 is FQGNSA. CDR3 DNA: TGTGCCAGCACCCCACAGGTAAATCAGCCCCAGCATTTT. Translating it yields CASTPQVNQPQHF.

V is TRBV10-3 and J is TRBJ2-5; the match to TRBD2 covers 8 bases. This CDR3 contains 15 residues. Germline lookup yields CDR1 ENHRY and CDR2 SYGVKD. V was pared by 2 bases and J by 3 bases, with 5 bases of the junction left unmatched. The CDR3 coding sequence is TGTGCCATCAGTGAGCTAGCGGGTTTGAAAGAGACCCAGTACTTC. It yields the protein CAISELAGLKETQYF.

V usage is TRBV19 and J usage is TRBJ1-1; D not resolved. This CDR3 is 13 amino acids long. CDR1 and CDR2 (germline): LNHDA, SQIVND (reference sequence). V was trimmed by 5 bases and J by 8 bases, leaving 15 bases between them. The CDR3 here is CASSGPLDREAFF. The CDR3 DNA follows: TGTGCCAGTAGTGGCCCCCTTGACCGCGAAGCTTTCTTT.

V usage is TRBV4-3 and J usage is TRBJ1-6, with D possibly TRBD1 on 5 matching bases. The V end lost 2 bases, the J end lost 8 bases, and 7 bases lay between the germline ends. Germline CDR1 reads LGHNA; CDR2 reads YSLEER. The CDR3 spans 13 residues. DNA of the CDR3: TGCGCCAGCAGCCAATGGGGGGATTCACCCCTCCACTTT. Translating it yields CASSQWGDSPLHF.

J is TRBJ2-3 and V is TRBV5-4, with 12 bases identical to TRBD2. The J segment lost 2 bases and the V segment lost 3 bases, leaving 4 bases of the junction unmatched. Germline V CDR1 and CDR2: SGHNT, YYREEE (reference sequence). The CDR3 consists of 16 residues. CDR3 sequence (DNA): TGTGCCAGCAGCTACGGACTAGCGGGACCCACAGATACGCAGTATTTT. Its protein product is CASSYGLAGPTDTQYF.

There are a few counts of this clonotype. V usage is TRBV19 and J usage is TRBJ2-3; D is perhaps TRBD2 (6 bases). The CDR3 has 14 amino acids. Germline values: CDR1 LNHDA, CDR2 SQIVND (reference sequence). The V and J ends lost 4 bases and 3 bases respectively, with 11 bases between them. DNA for the CDR3: TGTGCCAGTAGTACTCACCGGGGGACAGATACGCAGTATTTT. Translating gives CASSTHRGTDTQYF.

This clonotype was counted a few times. The CDR3 region is CASRRGLDEKLFF. In DNA, the CDR3 is TGTGCCAGCAGACGCGGACTCGATGAAAAACTGTTTTTT. The chain employs TRBV6-2 or TRBV6-3 and TRBJ1-4, with unresolved D. In germline, CDR1 is MNHEY, CDR2 SVGEGT. The V end was cut by 6 bases, the J end by 6 bases, with 11 bases between. This CDR3 is 13 amino acids long.